What follows is one T cell receptor (beta chain) and its context. This sample stems from a study of blood T cell repertoires in COVID-19. At the level of the study: Samples of COVID-19 (acute and convalescent) were obtained from the United States, Italy and Spain. T cells, B-cell-depleted T cells, or PBMCs supplied cDNA or gDNA.

Looked up from germline, CDR1 is SGHTA and CDR2 is FQGNSA. The CDR3 runs to 18 residues. Trimming took 4 bases from V and 1 from J; bases not matched to a gene: 13. Sequenced by immunoSEQ multiplex PCR; TCRdb stores in-frame clones only, minus some. The table lists some 180,000 clones, approximately 91% of them singletons. This receptor was taken from a man between 35 and 55 years old with acute or convalescent COVID-19. The sample taken for sequencing was peripheral blood. The V call is TRBV7-2, the J call TRBJ1-1; 9 nucleotides line up with TRBD1. In nucleotides, the CDR3 is TGTGCCAGCAGCTCTTCCGGGACAGGGAGGTGGGGGAACACTGAAGCTTTCTTT. Amino acids: CASSSSGTGRWGNTEAFF.